This TCR beta chain was sequenced for a study of T cell changes during pregnancy in multiple sclerosis (dated by TCRdb to about 2019). Describing the broader study: In women with multiple sclerosis, the researchers looked at how the T cell repertoire shifted as pregnancy progressed.

Receptor amplification or capture employed the immunoSEQ multiplex PCR assay. In its TCRdb copy, this immuneACCESS table keeps in-frame sequences only and misses some clones. Where compared with another copy, unresolved V genes explain less than half of these, and the others have no known cause. The sample table holds about 40,000 clones, of which around nine tenths were seen once. Roughly 5.6% of the sample is held by the ten biggest clonotypes. CDR3 length: 16 amino acids, cysteine to phenylalanine. Only the CDR3 DNA is retained, 48 bases long and in frame from the first base. Via the germline V gene (reference sequence), CDR1 is SGHNT and CDR2 YYREEE. V loses 4 bases of germline sequence and J loses 10 bases, and the interval between the two ends is 23 bases. As for this clone: Its antigen is currently not known. No much larger clone exists at a distance of one base, and base qualities are not known.

Source: peripheral blood, taken in the first trimester of pregnancy. This receptor chain uses TRBV5-4 and TRBJ1-4, and possibly TRBD1, on 5 matching bases. This sequence originates from a female donor in good health, enrolled as a control in a pregnancy study. The CDR3 reads CASSPGTDYSVGKLFF. The nucleotide sequence is TGTGCCAGCAGCCCCGGGACGGACTACTCCGTTGGAAAACTGTTTTTT. When the CDR3 is completed using the reference TRBV5-4 and TRBJ1-4 genes on either side, the full variable domain is ETGVTQSPTHLIKTRGQQVTLRCSSQSGHNTVSWYQQALGQGPQFIFQYYREEENGRGNFPPRFSGLQFPNYSSELNVNALELDDSALYLCASSPGTDYSVGKLFFGSGTQLSVL.